The 8 T cell receptor beta chains in this list originate from one sample, sequenced in a study of blood T cells in healthy people across ages (dated by TCRdb to the mid-2010s). Library construction relied on 5' RACE. Sequencing instrument: Illumina HiSeq 2500. A second roughly 6 to 12 cycle PCR used a sample-barcoded 5' primer and a J-beta primer mix. TCRdb trimmed public reads at Q25 via fastp, called clones via MiXCR and kept in-frame beta chains. Rows with a matching CDR3 protein are joined into one entry that keeps the most common DNA and genes. The sample table contains hundreds of thousands of distinct CDR3 sequences; only one count was recorded for around half of them. The ten largest clones capture roughly 37% of the sample. Input material: blood. All receptors come from a man at least 80 years old in good health.

The chain combines TRBV7-9 with TRBJ2-7; D not certain. CDR1 SEHNR and CDR2 FQNEAQ come from the germline V gene (reference sequence). V was pared by 5 bases and J by 6 bases, with 14 bases between. The CDR3 is 13 residues long. The CDR3 loop is CASSPKPSSEQYF. The DNA of the CDR3 is TGTGCCAGCAGCCCCAAACCGTCGAGCGAGCAGTACTTC.

The chain combines TRBV4-1 with TRBJ2-3; 11 bases fit TRBD2. The CDR3 sequence is 17 residues long. The ends lost 3 bases at V and 14 bases at J; junction bases unmatched: 19. Per germline, CDR1 MGHRA and CDR2 YSYEKL. Here the CDR3 reads CASSQALAGGPGRYAYF. In DNA, the CDR3 is TGCGCCAGCAGCCAGGCTTTAGCGGGAGGGCCGGGAAGATACGCGTATTTT.

This clonotype was counted a few times. The rearrangement joins TRBV7-9 to TRBJ2-7, with 8 bases fitting TRBD2. Near its end, the DNA agrees better with TRBJ2-5, so the J call may be wrong. CDR3 length: 13 amino acids. The V gene's germline CDR1 is SEHNR and CDR2 FQNEAQ (reference sequence). CDR3 protein: CASSLSGAETQYF. The CDR3 bases are TGTGCCAGCAGCCTTAGCGGGGCCGAGACCCAGTACTTC.

The rearrangement joins TRBV18 to TRBJ1-2; 7 bases agree with TRBD1. The germline V gene encodes CDR1 KGHSH and CDR2 LQKENI. This CDR3 comprises 18 residues. V trimming: 2 bases; J trimming: 0 bases; junction bases outside the gene matches: 12. As DNA, the CDR3 is TGTGCCAGCTCACCAACGACCGGGACAGCACACGCTAACTATGGCTACACCTTC. It encodes CASSPTTGTAHANYGYTF.

The chain carries TRBV9 and TRBJ2-3, with 9 bases that match TRBD2. J lost 4 bases, V lost 1 base, and 7 bases had no gene match. CDR1 and CDR2 from the germline V gene are SGDLS and YYNGEE. This CDR3 is 16 amino acids long. The CDR3 DNA reads as TGTGCCAGCAGCGTATTAGGCGGGAGGGCCCCAGATACGCAGTATTTT. Amino acid sequence: CASSVLGGRAPDTQYF.

The rearrangement uses TRBV12-3 or TRBV12-4 and TRBJ1-1; possibly TRBD1 for D (6 bases). The CDR3 runs 14 residues. V was pared by 3 bases and J by 4 bases, with 12 bases between. The CDR3, as DNA: TGTGCCAGCAGTTTGAACAGGGTGGGCACTGAAGCTTTCTTT. This encodes CASSLNRVGTEAFF.

This clonotype turned up a few times. The gene calls are TRBV29-1 and TRBJ2-5; the match to TRBD2 covers 8 bases. CDR1 is SQVTM, CDR2 ANQGSEA, per germline. The CDR3 spans 15 residues. Trimming cost V 4 bases and J 1 base; bases outside gene matches: 8. As DNA, the CDR3 is TGCAGCGTTGGTTTTCTAGCGGGTTCCCAAGAGACCCAGTACTTC. It is translated as CSVGFLAGSQETQYF.

V usage is TRBV5-8 and J usage is TRBJ2-2; 7 nucleotides match TRBD1. CDR1 is SGHTS and CDR2 is YDEGEE in the germline V gene. The CDR3 loop spans 14 amino acids. V shed 5 bases, J shed 4 bases, and the junction held 5 bases outside the gene matches. CDR3 sequence: CASSNRGTTGELFF. In DNA form, the CDR3 reads TGTGCCAGCAGTAACAGGGGTACCACCGGGGAGCTGTTTTTT.